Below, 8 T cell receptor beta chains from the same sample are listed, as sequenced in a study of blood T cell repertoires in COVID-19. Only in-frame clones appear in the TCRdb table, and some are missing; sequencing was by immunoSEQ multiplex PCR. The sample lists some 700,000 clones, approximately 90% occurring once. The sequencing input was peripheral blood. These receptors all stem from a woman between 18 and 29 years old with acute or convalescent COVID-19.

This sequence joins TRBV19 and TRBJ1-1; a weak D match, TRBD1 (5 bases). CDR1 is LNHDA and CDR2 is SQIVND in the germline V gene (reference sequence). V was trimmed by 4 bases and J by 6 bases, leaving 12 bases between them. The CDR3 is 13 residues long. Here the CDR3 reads CASSTGWGAEAFF. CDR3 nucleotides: TGTGCCAGTAGTACAGGGTGGGGCGCTGAAGCTTTCTTT. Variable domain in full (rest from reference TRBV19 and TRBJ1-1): DGGITQSPKYLFRKEGQNVTLSCEQNLNHDAMYWYRQDPGQGLRLIYYSQIVNDFQKGDIAEGYSVSREKKESFPLTVTSAQKNPTAFYLCASSTGWGAEAFFGQGTRLTVV.

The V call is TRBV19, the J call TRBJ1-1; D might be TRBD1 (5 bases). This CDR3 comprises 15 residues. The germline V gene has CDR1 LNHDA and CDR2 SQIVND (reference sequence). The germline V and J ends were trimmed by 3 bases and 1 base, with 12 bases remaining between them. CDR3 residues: CASSIWAGRNTEAFF. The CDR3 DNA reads TGTGCCAGTAGTATCTGGGCAGGGCGGAACACTGAAGCTTTCTTT.

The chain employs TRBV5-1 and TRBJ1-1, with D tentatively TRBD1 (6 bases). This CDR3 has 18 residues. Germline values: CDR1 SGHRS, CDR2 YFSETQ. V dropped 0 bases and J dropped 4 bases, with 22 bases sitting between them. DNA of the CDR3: TGCGCCAGCAGCTTGGCCAAAACCAACAGGGCCCCCAGCACTGAAGCTTTCTTT. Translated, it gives CASSLAKTNRAPSTEAFF.

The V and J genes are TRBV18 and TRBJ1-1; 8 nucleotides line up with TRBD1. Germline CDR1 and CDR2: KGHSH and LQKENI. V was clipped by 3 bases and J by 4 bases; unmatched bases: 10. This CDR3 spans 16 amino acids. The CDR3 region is CASSPRTGMGVTEAFF. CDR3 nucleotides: TGTGCCAGCTCACCGCGGACAGGGATGGGAGTCACTGAAGCTTTCTTT.

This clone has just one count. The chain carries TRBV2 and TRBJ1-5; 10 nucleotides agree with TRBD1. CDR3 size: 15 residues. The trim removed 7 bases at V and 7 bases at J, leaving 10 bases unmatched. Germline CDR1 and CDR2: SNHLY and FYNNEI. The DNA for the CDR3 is TGTGCCAGCACCATACGGACAGGGGGGCGCCAGCCCCAGCATTTT. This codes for CASTIRTGGRQPQHF. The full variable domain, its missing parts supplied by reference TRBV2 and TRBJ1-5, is EPEVTQTPSHQVTQMGQEVILRCVPISNHLYFYWYRQILGQKVEFLVSFYNNEISEKSEIFDDQFSVERPDGSNFTLKIRSTKLEDSAMYFCASTIRTGGRQPQHFGDGTRLSIL.

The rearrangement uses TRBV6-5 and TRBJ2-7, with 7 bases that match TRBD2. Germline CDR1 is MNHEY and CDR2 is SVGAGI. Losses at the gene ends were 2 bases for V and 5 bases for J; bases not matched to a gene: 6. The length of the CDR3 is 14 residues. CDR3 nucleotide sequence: TGTGCCAGCAGTTACGGGTCAGCGGGAAACGAGCAGTACTTC. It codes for CASSYGSAGNEQYF.

CDR3 nucleotides: TGTGCCAGCAGCTTGGTGGGAAGGGGGGGATTTTATGGCTACACCTTC. Protein product: CASSLVGRGGFYGYTF. The V gene is TRBV5-6, the J gene TRBJ1-2, with a tentative D call TRBD1 (6 bases). In germline, CDR1 is SGHDT, CDR2 YYEEEE. The CDR3 loop spans 16 amino acids. The V and J ends lost 0 bases and 5 bases respectively, with 17 bases between them.

The chain's CDR3 is CASSPSAGINTGELFF. The CDR3 DNA is TGTGCCAGCAGCCCAAGCGCCGGGATCAACACCGGGGAGCTGTTTTTT. This rearrangement joins TRBV11-2 to TRBJ2-2, with D possibly being TRBD2 (5 bases). This CDR3 spans 16 amino acids. Germline CDR1 SGHAT, CDR2 FQNNGV. Trimming took off 5 bases at V and 2 bases at J, with 15 bases between the two ends. The complete variable domain, with remaining parts taken from reference TRBV11-2 and TRBJ2-2, reads EAGVAQSPRYKIIEKRQSVAFWCNPISGHATLYWYQQILGQGPKLLIQFQNNGVVDDSQLPKDRFSAERLKGVDSTLKIQPAKLEDSAVYLCASSPSAGINTGELFFGEGSRLTVL.